This is a list of T cell receptor beta chains from one sample in a study of pediatric ulcerative colitis. This table comes from immunoSEQ multiplex PCR, and its TCRdb copy is limited to in-frame clones, with some not included. In the table there are under 50,000 clones, 78% of which are singletons. Source material: gut tissue. The receptors stem from a girl aged 5-17 years with moderate ulcerative colitis. The CDR3 runs from the conserved cysteine through the conserved F or W. Fields, in order: clone size, D gene, V gene, J gene, CDR3 DNA, CDR3 protein. A D gene is named only where the DNA matches it firmly. Not all rows give a size; the values are once, few, many and, for expanded clones, a class.

few	-	TRBV5-1	TRBJ1-3	TGCGCCAGCAGCTTGGCAGTGGGACACTCTGGAAACACCATATATTTT	CASSLAVGHSGNTIYF
few	-	TRBV6-1	TRBJ2-5	TGTGCCAGCAGTGCTACCCGGAGCCAAGAGACCCAGTACTTC	CASSATRSQETQYF
-	TRBD1	TRBV4-2	TRBJ2-3	TGTGCCAGCAGCCAAGAAACGGGACAGGGATCAGATACGCAGTATTTT	CASSQETGQGSDTQYF
few	-	TRBV5-1	TRBJ1-1	TGCGCCAGCAGCTTGGGCAGAATGATCATGAACACTGAAGCTTTCTTT	CASSLGRMIMNTEAFF
-	-	TRBV13	TRBJ2-5	TGTGCCAGCAGCTTATATTTGGAGACCCAGTACTTC	CASSLYLETQYF
-	-	TRBV18	TRBJ2-7	TGTGCCAGCTCACCGACAGGAAACTCCTACGAGCAGTACTTC	CASSPTGNSYEQYF
-	-	TRBV6-5	TRBJ1-2	TGTGCCATCAGTGAGTCGTCCGTTCTTGACTACACCTTC	CAISESSVLDYTF
-	TRBD2	TRBV11-2	TRBJ2-5	TGTGCCAGCAGCTTAGGTGCGGGGGGTGCGACCCAGTACTTC	CASSLGAGGATQYF
-	-	TRBV4-1	TRBJ2-2	TGCGCCAGCAGCCAAGATATTAGGGGACCGAACACCGGGGAGCTGTTTTTT	CASSQDIRGPNTGELFF
-	-	TRBV7-2	TRBJ1-4	TGTGCCAGCAGCTTAGGCCCACGTCCTGGCGGGCATCGGGAAAAACTGTTTTTT	CASSLGPRPGGHREKLFF
-	-	TRBV18	TRBJ1-2	TGTGCCAGCTCACCAACGGCCCCAGGGTATGGCTACACCTTC	CASSPTAPGYGYTF
-	-	TRBV14	TRBJ2-7	TGTGCCAGCAGCCAAGATAGACCGTTTTTGGCCTACGAGCAGTACTTC	CASSQDRPFLAYEQYF
-	-	TRBV12-5	TRBJ1-1	TGTGCTAGTGGTTTGGACGTAAGGGCTTCTGAAGCTTTCTTT	CASGLDVRASEAFF
-	-	TRBV2	TRBJ2-2	TGTGCCAGCAGTTTTTTTGCGTCCCACCCAACTGAGACATCAGACACCGGGGAGCTGTTTTTT	CASSFFASHPTETSDTGELFF
-	TRBD1	TRBV30	TRBJ1-2	TGTGCCTGGGTCCGGGACAGGGGGGCCAGCTACACCTTC	CAWVRDRGASYTF
-	-	TRBV27	TRBJ2-2	TGTGCCAGCAGCCGCGGGGGCGGGTACACCGGGGAGCTGTTTTTT	CASSRGGGYTGELFF
-	TRBD1	TRBV2	TRBJ2-1	TGTGCCAGCGCCCCGGACAGGGCTGTTTTCAATGAGCAGTTCTTC	CASAPDRAVFNEQFF
-	TRBD1	TRBV2	TRBJ2-1	TGTGCCAGCAGACTTTCAAGACAGGGAGTCCCCTACAATGAGCAGTTCTTC	CASRLSRQGVPYNEQFF
-	TRBD1	TRBV27	TRBJ2-7	TGTGCCAGCAGACAGGGGGCAACCTACGAGCAGTACTTC	CASRQGATYEQYF
-	-	TRBV27	TRBJ2-5	TGTGCCAGTACCCTCCTGGGGACCCAGTACTTC	CASTLLGTQYF
-	-	TRBV7-2	TRBJ2-3	TGTGCCAGCAGCTTATTTGGGGGAGTGGCCACAGATACGCAGTATTTT	CASSLFGGVATDTQYF
-	-	TRBV2	TRBJ2-1	TGTGCCAGCATAGGAGCGGGAAGGGGGGACAATGAGCAGTTCTTC	CASIGAGRGDNEQFF
-	-	TRBV29-1	TRBJ2-7	TGCAGCGTTGGTCGGAGGGACCTTGGAGCGGGCGAGCAGTACTTC	CSVGRRDLGAGEQYF
-	TRBD2	TRBV19	TRBJ2-1	TGTGCCAGTAGAGAGGTAGCGGGACTATACAATGAGCAGTTCTTC	CASREVAGLYNEQFF
few	-	TRBV5-1	TRBJ2-2	TGCGCCAGCAGCTTGACTGGGGGGCAAACCGGGGAGCTGTTTTTT	CASSLTGGQTGELFF
-	-	TRBV7-9	TRBJ2-3	TGTGCCAGCAGACATCAAGGGGGGGCTGATACGCAGTATTTT	CASRHQGGADTQYF
few	-	TRBV4-2	TRBJ1-5	-	CASSQDFGAGQPQHF
-	-	TRBV18	TRBJ1-1	TGTGCCAGCTCACCACGACAAGACAGTCTAGGGGACACTGAAGCTTTCTTT	CASSPRQDSLGDTEAFF
-	-	TRBV7-9	TRBJ1-1	TGTGCCAGCAGCTTAAGACAGCTACTCGACACGGAAGCTTTCTTT	CASSLRQLLDTEAFF
once	-	TRBV5-1	TRBJ1-1	TGCGCCAGCAGCTTGGAAGTCAGCTGGAGAAACACTGAAGCTTTCTTT	CASSLEVSWRNTEAFF
few	-	TRBV6-5	TRBJ1-2	TGTGCCAGCAGACCCACTGTCGGACAGCGCTATGGCTACACCTTC	CASRPTVGQRYGYTF
-	-	TRBV5-4	TRBJ1-1	TGTGCCAGCAGCTACGGGGGAACTGAAGCTTTCTTT	CASSYGGTEAFF